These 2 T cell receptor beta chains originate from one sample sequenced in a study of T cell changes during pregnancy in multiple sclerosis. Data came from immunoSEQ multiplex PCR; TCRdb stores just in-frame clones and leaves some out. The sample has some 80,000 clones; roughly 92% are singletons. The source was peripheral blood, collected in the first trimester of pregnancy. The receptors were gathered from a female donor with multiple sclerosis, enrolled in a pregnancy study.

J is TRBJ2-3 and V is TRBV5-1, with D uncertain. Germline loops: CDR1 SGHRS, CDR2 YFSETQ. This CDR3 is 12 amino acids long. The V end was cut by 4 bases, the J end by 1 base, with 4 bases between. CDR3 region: CASSPGTDTQYF. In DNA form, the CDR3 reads TGCGCCAGCAGCCCGGGCACAGATACGCAGTATTTT.

The CDR3 sequence is CATSPPPGQGANRAGELFF. CDR3 in DNA: TGTGCCACCAGCCCCCCTCCGGGACAGGGGGCGAACAGGGCCGGGGAGCTGTTTTTT. This chain uses TRBV15 with TRBJ2-2, with 12 nucleotides matching TRBD1. This CDR3 has 19 amino acids. The germline V gene has CDR1 LNHNV and CDR2 YYDKDF (reference sequence). J was trimmed by 6 bases and V by 5 bases; bases with no gene match: 16.